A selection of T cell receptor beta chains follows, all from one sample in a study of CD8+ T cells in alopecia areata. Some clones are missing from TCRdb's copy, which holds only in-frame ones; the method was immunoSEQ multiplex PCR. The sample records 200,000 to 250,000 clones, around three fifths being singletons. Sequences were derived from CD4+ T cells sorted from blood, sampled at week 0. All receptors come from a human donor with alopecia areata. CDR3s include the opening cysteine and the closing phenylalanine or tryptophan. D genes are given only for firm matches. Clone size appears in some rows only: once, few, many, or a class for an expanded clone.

CDR3: CASSGGGSQEQYF
DNA: TGCGCCAGCAGTGGCGGCGGGAGTCAGGAGCAGTACTTC
V: TRBV5-1
J: TRBJ2-7
size: NA
D: TRBD2

CDR3: CASSELNEQFF
DNA: TGTGCCAGCAGTGAGCTTAATGAGCAGTTCTTC
V: TRBV6-6
J: TRBJ2-1
size: few
D: NA

CDR3: CASSPGFLRTAGELFF
DNA: TGTGCCAGCTCACCAGGGTTCTTGCGAACTGCCGGGGAGCTGTTTTTT
V: TRBV18
J: TRBJ2-2
size: NA
D: NA

CDR3: CASRQGGHNQPQHF
DNA: TGTGCCAGCAGGCAGGGTGGGCACAATCAGCCCCAGCATTTT
V: TRBV27
J: TRBJ1-5
size: NA
D: NA

CDR3: CASSLTAGSTDTQYF
DNA: TGTGCCAGCAGCTTAACAGCAGGGAGCACAGATACGCAGTATTTT
V: TRBV7-3
J: TRBJ2-3
size: few
D: NA

CDR3: CASSLWTGQFF
DNA: TGTGCCAGCAGCCTATGGACAGGGCAGTTCTTC
V: TRBV11-2
J: TRBJ2-1
size: NA
D: TRBD1

CDR3: CASSDLRRINEQYF
DNA: TGTGCCAGCAGTGATTTAAGGCGAATCAACGAGCAGTACTTC
V: TRBV2
J: TRBJ2-7
size: NA
D: NA

CDR3: CASSDRGGPGNTIYF
DNA: TGCGCCAGCAGCGACAGGGGAGGACCTGGAAACACCATATATTTT
V: TRBV5-1
J: TRBJ1-3
size: NA
D: TRBD1

CDR3: CAWDTGFGREQYF
DNA: TGTGCCTGGGATACAGGGTTTGGGCGTGAGCAGTACTTC
V: TRBV30
J: TRBJ2-7
size: few
D: NA

CDR3: CASRGLSYGYTF
DNA: TGTGCCAGCCGAGGACTGAGCTATGGCTACACCTTC
V: TRBV14
J: TRBJ1-2
size: NA
D: NA

CDR3: CASSLEFSEQFF
DNA: TGCGCCAGCAGCTTGGAGTTTAGTGAGCAGTTCTTC
V: TRBV5-1
J: TRBJ2-1
size: NA
D: NA

CDR3: CASSFNRGVTDTQYF
DNA: TGTGCCAGCAGCTTTAATCGCGGGGTTACAGATACGCAGTATTTT
V: TRBV7-2
J: TRBJ2-3
size: NA
D: NA

CDR3: CASSSRGPDSPLHF
DNA: TGTGCCAGCAGCTCCAGGGGTCCTGATTCACCCCTCCACTTT
V: TRBV5-4
J: TRBJ1-6
size: NA
D: NA

CDR3: CAWSVVLAEDNEQFF
DNA: TGTGCCTGGAGTGTGGTTCTAGCGGAGGACAATGAGCAGTTCTTC
V: TRBV30
J: TRBJ2-1
size: few
D: TRBD2

CDR3: CSVGPGEQFF
DNA: TGCAGCGTTGGTCCAGGTGAGCAGTTCTTC
V: TRBV29-1
J: TRBJ2-1
size: NA
D: NA

CDR3: CASSYKPQGGREKLFF
DNA: TGTGCCAGCAGTTACAAACCGCAGGGAGGAAGAGAAAAACTGTTTTTT
V: TRBV6-5
J: TRBJ1-4
size: many
D: NA

CDR3: CASSFSAGGREQFF
DNA: TGCGCCAGCAGCTTTTCAGCGGGGGGGCGTGAGCAGTTCTTC
V: TRBV5-1
J: TRBJ2-1
size: NA
D: TRBD2

CDR3: CASSLAGMAAGPQHF
DNA: TGTGCCAGCAGCTTAGCGGGTATGGCCGCTGGGCCCCAGCATTTT
V: TRBV7-9
J: TRBJ1-5
size: NA
D: NA

CDR3: CASSTGATGNTIYF
DNA: TGTGCCAGTAGTACAGGGGCGACTGGAAACACCATATATTTT
V: TRBV19
J: TRBJ1-3
size: NA
D: NA

CDR3: CASSTSGGLTDTQYF
DNA: TGTGCCAGTAGTACCAGCGGGGGGCTCACAGATACGCAGTATTTT
V: TRBV19
J: TRBJ2-3
size: few
D: TRBD2

CDR3: CASSPRTGEDTEAFF
DNA: TGTGCCAGCAGCCCCCGGACAGGGGAGGACACTGAAGCTTTCTTT
V: TRBV9
J: TRBJ1-1
size: few
D: TRBD1

CDR3: CAWSVSFPAKNIQYF
DNA: TGTGCCTGGAGTGTATCTTTTCCAGCCAAAAACATTCAGTACTTC
V: TRBV30
J: TRBJ2-4
size: few
D: NA

CDR3: CASSEQGAIYGYTF
DNA: TGTGCCAGCAGTGAACAGGGGGCTATCTATGGCTACACCTTC
V: TRBV6-1
J: TRBJ1-2
size: NA
D: TRBD1

CDR3: CASSVRPGTDTQYF
DNA: TGTGCCAGCAGTGTCCGGCCAGGGACAGATACGCAGTATTTT
V: TRBV6-1
J: TRBJ2-3
size: NA
D: NA

CDR3: CASSLYREKQETQYF
DNA: TGTGCCAGCAGCTTATACAGGGAGAAGCAAGAGACCCAGTACTTC
V: TRBV11-1
J: TRBJ2-5
size: NA
D: NA

CDR3: CASSLAQVANEQFF
DNA: TGTGCCAGCAGCTTAGCGCAGGTAGCCAATGAGCAGTTCTTC
V: TRBV7-2
J: TRBJ2-1
size: few
D: NA

CDR3: CAWSVKGRHEQYF
DNA: TGTGCCTGGAGTGTGAAAGGAAGACACGAGCAGTACTTC
V: TRBV30
J: TRBJ2-7
size: NA
D: NA